This TCR beta chain was retrieved from a study of cytomegalovirus exposure and HLA in healthy donors (dated by TCRdb to 2015 to 2018). Context from the whole study: A later analysis indicated that the 90 to 150 validation repertoires were generated on the platform also employed for the 650 to 850 repertoires of the first cohort. The study aimed to test whether cataloging public T cell receptors could reveal signatures of past pathogen exposure. In addition to the first cohort of several hundred subjects, a separate validation cohort of 120 different subjects was used. To predict cytomegalovirus infection status, the study combined high-throughput TCR immunosequencing, statistical association of individual TCRs with disease status, and machine learning. What the work shows at the level of the full study, not this receptor alone: A few of the identified cytomegalovirus-associated TCR beta chains were confirmed in vitro to be specific for cytomegalovirus antigens. According to the authors, the approach could potentially be generalized to other disease states and immunological phenotypes. In a later analysis, TCRs clustered in the first cohort were found to also tend to co-occur in the 120 validation repertoires, with around 94% of cluster scores above 0. In the study, some 180 TCR beta chains were listed as associated with cytomegalovirus. Most TCR sequences were observed very rarely across donors, whereas some public TCRs were present in many individuals. The classifier was reported to diagnose cytomegalovirus status with high specificity and sensitivity in both the original and validation cohorts. All 120 or so repertoires were used to score co-occurrence in the validation cohort in a later analysis, because that analysis had no HLA typing for the cohort.

The library was generated by the immunoSEQ multiplex PCR assay. As for how the authors treated the data: A statistical classification framework was built for diagnosing cytomegalovirus status from the catalog of TCR beta chain sequences. The clones in this table, taken by TCRdb from immuneACCESS, are in-frame only. Not every clone is retained; where verified, under half of the shortfall comes from an unresolved V gene, and the cause of the rest is unknown. The V and J calls and clone size were taken over from that table, and D and trimming were inferred from the DNA. Within this sample are about 250,000 clones, with around 87% of them counted one time only. The ten most abundant clones make up approximately 2.5% of the sample. Donors formed part of the validation cohort, which comprised some 120 subjects and was distinct from the first cohort of fewer than 750 subjects. With respect to this clone: The antigen it binds to is not known. Base-call qualities are not available, and no considerably larger clone is one nucleotide away.

After removal of 5 bases from V and 5 bases from J, the junction retains 6 bases not matched to a gene. As encoded in the germline V gene, CDR1 is SQVTM while CDR2 is ANQGSEA. From cysteine to phenylalanine, the CDR3 is 15 amino acids long. The DNA shown is the 45-base CDR3, in frame from base 1. Sample: PBMCs. The receptor was derived from a man aged 18 to 35 in good health and CMV-seronegative. This chain is built from TRBV29-1 and TRBJ2-2; 12 bases in the junction line up with TRBD2. The CDR3 corresponds to CSVPLAGGRTGELFF. The sequenced DNA: TGCAGCGTTCCACTAGCGGGAGGACGGACCGGGGAGCTGTTTTTT.